This passage covers 26 T cell receptor beta chains from one sample sequenced in a study of T cell clusters in autoimmune cytopenias. TRB was amplified by touch-down multiplex PCR, primer pools A and B combined. TCRdb re-called the multiplex PCR reads; every CDR3 protein appears as one record, without DNA. In total, the table holds 5,000 to 6,500 distinct CDR3 sequences. TRB amplification used approximately 250 ng of peripheral blood genomic DNA. This sample also appeared in a second study, on T cell repertoires in aging, cancer and after chemotherapy.

The specimen sequenced was peripheral blood. The receptors come from a human donor in good health.

The chain carries TRBV6-1 and TRBJ2-2; TCRdb names TRBD2, which stays unverified in the absence of DNA. Germline V gene lookup returns CDR1 MNHNS and CDR2 SASEGT. This CDR3 is built from 13 residues. CDR3 in amino acids: CASLAGGGGELFF.

The rearrangement joins TRBV30 to TRBJ2-3; the TCRdb D gene call, TRBD1, has no DNA to confirm it. CDR1 is GTSNPN, CDR2 SVGIG, per germline (reference sequence). The CDR3 has 13 residues. The CDR3 loop is CAWDRPSTDTQYF.

The chain combines TRBV19 with TRBJ2-7; as DNA is missing, the TRBD1 call by TCRdb cannot be tested. Germline V lookup: CDR1 LNHDA, CDR2 SQIVND (reference sequence). The CDR3 has 13 amino acids. CDR3 amino acids: CASRQGSAHEQYF.

V and J are TRBV5-4 and TRBJ2-2. This CDR3 spans 16 amino acids. CDR1 is SGHNT and CDR2 is YYREEE in the germline V gene (reference sequence). The CDR3 loop is CASSRASQTNTGELFF.

The chain joins TRBV5-5 to TRBJ2-5; TCRdb selects TRBD1, and the lack of DNA leaves this call unchecked. Germline-derived CDR1 and CDR2 are SGHKS and YYEKEE (reference sequence). The CDR3 covers 12 residues. CDR3 in amino acids: CASSFQGETQYF.

This chain links TRBV6-1 with TRBJ2-1; TCRdb returns TRBD1, unconfirmable since there is no DNA. Germline CDR1 reads MNHNS; CDR2 reads SASEGT. This CDR3 is built from 14 residues. CDR3 region: CASSGADRAHEQFF.

The V gene is TRBV10-1, the J gene TRBJ1-1. The CDR3 extends over 14 amino acids. Per the germline V gene, CDR1 is WNHNN and CDR2 is SYGVQD (reference sequence). The CDR3 is CASSEGGTRSEAFF.

This rearrangement joins TRBV7-9 to TRBJ1-3; TCRdb reports TRBD1, a call that lacks DNA to check it against. The CDR3 runs 16 residues. Germline-derived CDR1 and CDR2 are SEHNR and FQNEAQ (reference sequence). The CDR3 here is CASSLTGRGVGNTIYF.

The gene calls are TRBV6-2 or TRBV6-3 and TRBJ1-2; TCRdb lists TRBD1, though no DNA is available to test this call. Looked up from germline, CDR1 is MNHEY and CDR2 is SVGEGT. The CDR3 is 11 residues long. The CDR3 spells CASSRTTGYTF.

The chain uses TRBV12-3 or TRBV12-4 and TRBJ2-7. The CDR3 sequence is 11 residues long. CDR3 loop: CASGLNYEQYF.

CDR3: CASSIGQGAREQYF. This rearrangement joins TRBV19 to TRBJ2-7; TCRdb returns TRBD1, unconfirmable since there is no DNA. Per the germline V gene, CDR1 is LNHDA and CDR2 is SQIVND (reference sequence). The CDR3 is 14 amino acids.

Considering frequency, this clonotype is medium-sized. The CDR3 sequence: CSVVGGSTDTQYF. The rearrangement links TRBV29-1 to TRBJ2-3. The CDR3 runs to 13 residues. Germline CDR1 reads SQVTM; CDR2 reads ANQGSEA.

The V and J genes are TRBV5-4 and TRBJ1-4. There are 16 residues in the CDR3. Germline-derived CDR1 and CDR2 are SGHNT and YYREEE (reference sequence). The CDR3 sequence is CASSFRHEGVNEKLFF.

This clonotype is called medium-sized based on its frequency. V and J are TRBV6-2 or TRBV6-3 and TRBJ2-1; TCRdb's D gene call, TRBD2, goes unchecked for lack of DNA. Germline CDR1 MNHEY, CDR2 SVGEGT. The CDR3 is made up of 15 amino acids. The CDR3 is CASSYSAGVANEQFF.

The chain employs TRBV18 and TRBJ2-5. The CDR3 contains 14 residues. In germline, CDR1 is KGHSH, CDR2 LQKENI. The CDR3 is CASSPPGAMETQYF.

The CDR3 protein is CATSGPRSSYNEQFF. The J gene is TRBJ2-1, the V gene TRBV24-1. Per the germline V gene, CDR1 is KGHDR and CDR2 is SFDVKD. This CDR3 is built from 15 residues.

The chain combines TRBV12-3 or TRBV12-4 with TRBJ2-2; TCRdb reports TRBD1, a call that lacks DNA to check it against. The CDR3 totals 13 residues. CDR3 protein: CASSLGPGGELFF.

V and J are TRBV19 and TRBJ2-2; there is no DNA to check the TCRdb D call of TRBD1. The CDR3 runs to 15 residues. The V gene's germline CDR1 is LNHDA and CDR2 SQIVND (reference sequence). The CDR3 spells CASSKPGGGTGELFF.

The J gene is TRBJ2-5, the V gene TRBV7-9. CDR1 and CDR2 from the germline V gene are SEHNR and FQNEAQ (reference sequence). CDR3 length: 13 amino acids. The CDR3 sequence: CASSLSQVETQYF.

V is TRBV13 and J is TRBJ2-3; checking the TCRdb D call of TRBD2 is not possible without DNA. CDR1 is PRHDT, CDR2 FYEKMQ, per germline (reference sequence). The length of the CDR3 is 19 residues. The CDR3 spells CASSSGPSLGGKGADTQYF.

The chain employs TRBV27 and TRBJ2-3; the D call of TRBD2 rests on TCRdb alone, since no DNA is present to check it. The CDR3 contains 21 residues. CDR1 MNHEY and CDR2 SMNVEV come from the germline V gene (reference sequence). The CDR3 spells CASSLLGTSVSSRLGTDTQYF.

The chain employs TRBV12-3 or TRBV12-4 and TRBJ2-6; TCRdb names TRBD1, which stays unverified in the absence of DNA. The CDR3 covers 16 residues. The CDR3 here is CASSQGRGAGANVLTF.

Its frequency marks this clonotype as medium-sized. This chain links TRBV19 with TRBJ2-2; TCRdb gives TRBD2 as the D gene, but with no DNA this cannot be confirmed. CDR3 length: 15 residues. CDR1 is LNHDA, CDR2 SQIVND, per germline (reference sequence). Here the CDR3 reads CATTIGLAGPGELFF.

The chain recombines TRBV7-6 with TRBJ1-2; the D gene TCRdb calls, TRBD1, cannot be checked with no DNA. Per the germline V gene, CDR1 is SGHVS and CDR2 is FNYEAQ. The length of the CDR3 is 15 residues. The CDR3 reads CASSLGGHRAHGYTF.

The chain combines TRBV15 with TRBJ2-3; TCRdb designates TRBD2, a call that cannot be tested without DNA. Germline V gives CDR1 LNHNV, CDR2 YYDKDF (reference sequence). The CDR3 has 15 amino acids. The CDR3 loop is CATSRDGEVADTQYF.

The chain's CDR3 is CASGGLAGQETQYF. The chain couples TRBV6-2 or TRBV6-3 to TRBJ2-5; the D call of TRBD2 rests on TCRdb alone, since no DNA is present to check it. Germline V gene data show CDR1 as MNHEY and CDR2 as SVGEGT. This CDR3 has 14 amino acids.